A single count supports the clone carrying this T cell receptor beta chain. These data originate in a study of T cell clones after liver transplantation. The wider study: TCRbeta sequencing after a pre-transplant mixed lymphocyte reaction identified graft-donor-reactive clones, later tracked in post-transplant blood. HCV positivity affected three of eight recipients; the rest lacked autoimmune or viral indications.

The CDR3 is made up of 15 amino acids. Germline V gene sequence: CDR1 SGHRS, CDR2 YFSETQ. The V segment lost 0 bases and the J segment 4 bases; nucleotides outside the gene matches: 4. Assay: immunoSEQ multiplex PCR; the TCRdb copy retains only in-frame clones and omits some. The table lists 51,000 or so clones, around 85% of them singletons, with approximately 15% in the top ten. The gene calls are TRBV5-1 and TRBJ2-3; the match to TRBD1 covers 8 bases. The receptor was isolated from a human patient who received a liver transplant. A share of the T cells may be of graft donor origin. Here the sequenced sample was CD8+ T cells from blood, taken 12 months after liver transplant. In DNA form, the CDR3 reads TGCGCCAGCAGCTTGGGCCAGGGGGCGTCAGATACGCAGTATTTT. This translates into CASSLGQGASDTQYF.